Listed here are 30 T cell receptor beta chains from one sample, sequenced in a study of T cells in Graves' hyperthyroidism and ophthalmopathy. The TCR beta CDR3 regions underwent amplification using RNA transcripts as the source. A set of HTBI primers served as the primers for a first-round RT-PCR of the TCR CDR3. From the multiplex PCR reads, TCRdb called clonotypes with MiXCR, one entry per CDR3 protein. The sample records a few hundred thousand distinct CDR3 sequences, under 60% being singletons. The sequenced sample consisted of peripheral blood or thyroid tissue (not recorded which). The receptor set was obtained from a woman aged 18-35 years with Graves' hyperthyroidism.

DNA of the CDR3: TGTGCCAGCTCGTCGCTCAGGGCTACCAATCAGCCCCAGCATTTT. Its protein is CASSSLRATNQPQHF. J is TRBJ1-5 and V is TRBV6-1, with D maybe TRBD1 (5 bases). The germline V and J ends were trimmed by 8 bases and 3 bases, with 17 bases remaining between them. This CDR3 spans 15 amino acids. CDR1 is MNHNS and CDR2 is SASEGT in the germline V gene.

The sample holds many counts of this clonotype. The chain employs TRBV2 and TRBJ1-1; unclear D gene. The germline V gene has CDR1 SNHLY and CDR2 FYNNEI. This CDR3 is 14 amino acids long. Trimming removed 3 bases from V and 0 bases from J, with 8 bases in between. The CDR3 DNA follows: TGTGCCAGCAGTGAGTATATCATGAACACTGAAGCTTTCTTT. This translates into CASSEYIMNTEAFF.

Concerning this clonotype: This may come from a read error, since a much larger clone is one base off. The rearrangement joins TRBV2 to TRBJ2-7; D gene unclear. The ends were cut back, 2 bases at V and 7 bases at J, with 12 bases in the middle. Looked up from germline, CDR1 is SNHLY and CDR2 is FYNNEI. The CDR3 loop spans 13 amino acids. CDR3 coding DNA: TGTGCCAGCAGTGAATCGCTAGACACTGAGCAGTACTTC. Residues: CASSESLDTEQYF.

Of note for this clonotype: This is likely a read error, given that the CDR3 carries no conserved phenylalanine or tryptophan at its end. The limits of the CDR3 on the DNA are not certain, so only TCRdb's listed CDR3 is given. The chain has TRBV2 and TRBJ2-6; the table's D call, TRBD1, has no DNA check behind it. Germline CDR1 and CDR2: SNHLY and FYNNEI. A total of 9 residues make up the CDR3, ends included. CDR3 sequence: CASGARVPT.

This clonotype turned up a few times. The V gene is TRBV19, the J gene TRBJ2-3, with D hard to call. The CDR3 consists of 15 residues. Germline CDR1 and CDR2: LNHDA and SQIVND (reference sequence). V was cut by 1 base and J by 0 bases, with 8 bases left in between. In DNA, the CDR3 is TGTGCCAGTAGTATAGGCGTAACTAGCACAGATACGCAGTATTTT. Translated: CASSIGVTSTDTQYF.

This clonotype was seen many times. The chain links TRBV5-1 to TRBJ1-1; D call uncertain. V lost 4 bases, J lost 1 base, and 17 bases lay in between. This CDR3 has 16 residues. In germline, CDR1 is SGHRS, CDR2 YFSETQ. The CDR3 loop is CASSLIPLDWNTEAFF. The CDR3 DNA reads TGCGCCAGCAGCCTGATTCCCCTCGACTGGAACACTGAAGCTTTCTTT.

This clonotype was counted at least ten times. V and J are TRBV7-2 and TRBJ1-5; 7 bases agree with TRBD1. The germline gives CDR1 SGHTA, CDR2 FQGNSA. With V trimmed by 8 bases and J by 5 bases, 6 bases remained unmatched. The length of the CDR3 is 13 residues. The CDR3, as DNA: TGTACCAGCGGTACAGGGGAGTATCAGCCCCAGCATTTT. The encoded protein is CTSGTGEYQPQHF.

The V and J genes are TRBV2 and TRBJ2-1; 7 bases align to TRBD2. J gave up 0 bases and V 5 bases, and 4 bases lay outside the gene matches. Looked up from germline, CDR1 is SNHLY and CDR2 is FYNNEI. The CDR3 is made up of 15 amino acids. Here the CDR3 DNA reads TGTGCCAGCAGTAAGGGCGGGAGCTCCTACAATGAGCAGTTCTTC. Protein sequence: CASSKGGSSYNEQFF.

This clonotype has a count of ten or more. The CDR3 is CASSLNGGYQETQYF. The CDR3 DNA reads TGCGCCAGCAGCTTGAATGGCGGATACCAAGAGACCCAGTACTTC. This sequence joins TRBV5-1 and TRBJ2-5; no clear D. Looked up from germline, CDR1 is SGHRS and CDR2 is YFSETQ. Trimming cost V 1 base and J 0 bases, with 10 bases left between them. The CDR3 is 15 amino acids.

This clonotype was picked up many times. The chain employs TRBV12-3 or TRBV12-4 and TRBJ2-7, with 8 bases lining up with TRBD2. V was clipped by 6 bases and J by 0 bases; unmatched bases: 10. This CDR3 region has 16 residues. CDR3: CASRPSTSASSYEQYF. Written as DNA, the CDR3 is TGTGCCAGCAGACCTTCGACTAGCGCCAGCTCCTACGAGCAGTACTTC.

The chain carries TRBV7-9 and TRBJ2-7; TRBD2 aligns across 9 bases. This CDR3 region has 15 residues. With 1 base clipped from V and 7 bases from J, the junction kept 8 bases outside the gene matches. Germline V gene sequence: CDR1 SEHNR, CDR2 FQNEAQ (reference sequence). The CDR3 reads CASSLGLAGPAEQYF. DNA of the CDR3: TGTGCCAGCAGCTTAGGTCTAGCGGGACCGGCAGAGCAGTACTTC.

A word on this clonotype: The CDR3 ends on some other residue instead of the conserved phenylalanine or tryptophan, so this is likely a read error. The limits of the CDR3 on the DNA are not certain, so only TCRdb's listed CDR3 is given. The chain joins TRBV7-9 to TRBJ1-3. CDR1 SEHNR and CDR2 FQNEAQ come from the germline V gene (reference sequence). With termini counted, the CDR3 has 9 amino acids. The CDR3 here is CASSLKSLA.

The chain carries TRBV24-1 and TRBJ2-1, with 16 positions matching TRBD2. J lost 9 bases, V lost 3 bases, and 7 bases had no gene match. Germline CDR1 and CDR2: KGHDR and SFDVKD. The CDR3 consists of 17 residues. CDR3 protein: CATSDRGLAGGRFEQFF. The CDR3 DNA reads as TGTGCCACCAGTGATAGGGGACTAGCGGGAGGGCGGTTTGAGCAGTTCTTC.

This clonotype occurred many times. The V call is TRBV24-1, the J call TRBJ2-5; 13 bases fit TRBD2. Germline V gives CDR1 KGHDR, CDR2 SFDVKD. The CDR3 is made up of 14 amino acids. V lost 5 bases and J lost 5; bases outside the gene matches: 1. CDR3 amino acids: CATSGTSGSETQYF. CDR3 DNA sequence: TGTGCCACCAGTGGGACTAGCGGGAGTGAGACCCAGTACTTC.

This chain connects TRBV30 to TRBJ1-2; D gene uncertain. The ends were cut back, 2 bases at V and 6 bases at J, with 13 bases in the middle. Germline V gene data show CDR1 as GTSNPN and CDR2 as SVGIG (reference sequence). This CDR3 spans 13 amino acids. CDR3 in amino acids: CAWSLGATNGYTF. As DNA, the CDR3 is TGTGCCTGGAGTCTCGGCGCCACAAATGGCTACACCTTC.

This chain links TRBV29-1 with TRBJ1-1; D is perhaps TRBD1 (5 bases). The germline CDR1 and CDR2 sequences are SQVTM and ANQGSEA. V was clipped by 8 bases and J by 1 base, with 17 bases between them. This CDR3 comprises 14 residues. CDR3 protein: CSQGVVRTNTEAFF. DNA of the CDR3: TGCAGCCAAGGGGTCGTCCGGACGAACACTGAAGCTTTCTTT.

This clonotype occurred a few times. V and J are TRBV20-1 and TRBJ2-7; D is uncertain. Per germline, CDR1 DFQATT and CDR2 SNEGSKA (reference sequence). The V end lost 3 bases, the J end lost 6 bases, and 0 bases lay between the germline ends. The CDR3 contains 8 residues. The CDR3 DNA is TGCAGTGCTAGCGAGCAGTACTTC. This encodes CSASEQYF.

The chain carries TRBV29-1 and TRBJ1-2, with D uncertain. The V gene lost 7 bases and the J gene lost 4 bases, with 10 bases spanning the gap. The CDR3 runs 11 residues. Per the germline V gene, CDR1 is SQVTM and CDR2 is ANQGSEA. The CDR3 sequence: CSAYTTYGYTF. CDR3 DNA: TGCAGCGCCTACACGACCTATGGCTACACCTTC.

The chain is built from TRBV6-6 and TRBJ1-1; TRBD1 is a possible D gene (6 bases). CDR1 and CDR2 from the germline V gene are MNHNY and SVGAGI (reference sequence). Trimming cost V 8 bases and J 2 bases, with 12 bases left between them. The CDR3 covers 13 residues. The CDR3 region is CASFLQGNTEAFF. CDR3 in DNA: TGTGCCAGCTTTTTACAGGGAAACACTGAAGCTTTCTTT.

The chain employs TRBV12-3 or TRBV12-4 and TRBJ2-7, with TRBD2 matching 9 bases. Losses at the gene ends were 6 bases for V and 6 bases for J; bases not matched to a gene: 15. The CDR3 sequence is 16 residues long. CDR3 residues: CASSLNSGSAGGEQYF. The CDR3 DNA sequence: TGTGCCAGCAGCCTTAATAGCGGGAGCGCGGGTGGCGAGCAGTACTTC.

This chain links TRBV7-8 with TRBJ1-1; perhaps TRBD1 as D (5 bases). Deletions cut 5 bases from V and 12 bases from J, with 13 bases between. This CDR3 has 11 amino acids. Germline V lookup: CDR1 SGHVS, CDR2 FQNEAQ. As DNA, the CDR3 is TGTGCCAGCAGCCCGGGCCAGGGCCCTTTCTTT. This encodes CASSPGQGPFF.

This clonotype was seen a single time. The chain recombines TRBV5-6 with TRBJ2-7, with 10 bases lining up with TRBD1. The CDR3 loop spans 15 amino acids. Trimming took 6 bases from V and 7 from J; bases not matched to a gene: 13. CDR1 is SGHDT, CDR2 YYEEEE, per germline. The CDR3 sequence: CASNPDGTGAREQYF. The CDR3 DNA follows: TGTGCCAGCAACCCCGACGGGACAGGGGCCCGGGAGCAGTACTTC.

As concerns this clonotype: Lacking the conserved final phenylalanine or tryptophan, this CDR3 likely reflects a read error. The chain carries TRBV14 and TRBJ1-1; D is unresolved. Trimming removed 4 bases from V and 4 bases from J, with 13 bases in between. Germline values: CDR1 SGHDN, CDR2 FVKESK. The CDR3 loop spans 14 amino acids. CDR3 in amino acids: CASSPEAFRTEAFS. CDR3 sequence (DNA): TGTGCCAGCAGCCCTGAAGCTTTCCGCACTGAAGCTTTCTCT.

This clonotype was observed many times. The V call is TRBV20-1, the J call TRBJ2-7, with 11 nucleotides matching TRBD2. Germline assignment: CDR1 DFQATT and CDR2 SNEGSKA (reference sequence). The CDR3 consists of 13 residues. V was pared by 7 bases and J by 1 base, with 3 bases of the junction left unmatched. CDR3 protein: CSGRLAGSYEQYF. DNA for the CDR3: TGCAGTGGAAGACTAGCGGGATCCTACGAGCAGTACTTC.

In DNA, the CDR3 is TGCAGTGCTGGGAAGGGCGATACGCAGTATAATTCACCCCTCCACTTT. This translates into CSAGKGDTQYNSPLHF. V gene TRBV20-1 combines with J gene TRBJ1-6; unclear D gene. This CDR3 comprises 16 residues. Trimming left V 5 bases short and J 4 bases short, with 18 bases between. Looked up from germline, CDR1 is DFQATT and CDR2 is SNEGSKA (reference sequence).

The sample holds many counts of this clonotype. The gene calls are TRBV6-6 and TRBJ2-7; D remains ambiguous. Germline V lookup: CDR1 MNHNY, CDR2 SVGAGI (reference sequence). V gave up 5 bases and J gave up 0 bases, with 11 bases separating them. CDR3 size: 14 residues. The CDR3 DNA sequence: TGTGCCAGCAGTCCCCGGGCACGCTCCTACGAGCAGTACTTC. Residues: CASSPRARSYEQYF.

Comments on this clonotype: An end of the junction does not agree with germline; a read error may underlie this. The CDR3 region is CASSLDRVFYGYTF. Here the CDR3 DNA reads TGCGCCAGCAGCTTGGACAGGGTGTTTTATGGCTACACCTTC. The chain recombines TRBV5-8 with TRBJ1-2, with TRBD1 matching 8 bases. The germline CDR1 and CDR2 sequences are SGHTS and YDEGEE. This CDR3 region has 14 residues.

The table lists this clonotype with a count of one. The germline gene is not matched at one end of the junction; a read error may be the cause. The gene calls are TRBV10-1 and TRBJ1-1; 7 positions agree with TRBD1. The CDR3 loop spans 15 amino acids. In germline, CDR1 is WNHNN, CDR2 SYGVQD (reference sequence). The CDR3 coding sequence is TGTGCCAACCGACCGGGACAGAGCATGAACACTGAAGCTTTCTTT. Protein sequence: CANRPGQSMNTEAFF.

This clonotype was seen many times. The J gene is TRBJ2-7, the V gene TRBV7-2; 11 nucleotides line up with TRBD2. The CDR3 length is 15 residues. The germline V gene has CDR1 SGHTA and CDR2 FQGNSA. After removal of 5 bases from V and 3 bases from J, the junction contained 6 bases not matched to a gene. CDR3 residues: CASSPLTSGNYEQYF. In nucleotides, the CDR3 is TGTGCCAGCAGCCCCCTGACTAGCGGGAACTACGAGCAGTACTTC. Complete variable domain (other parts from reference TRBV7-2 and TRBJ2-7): GAGVSQSPSNKVTEKGKDVELRCDPISGHTALYWYRQSLGQGLEFLIYFQGNSAPDKSGLPSDRFSAERTGGSVSTLTIQRTQQEDSAVYLCASSPLTSGNYEQYFGPGTRLTVT.

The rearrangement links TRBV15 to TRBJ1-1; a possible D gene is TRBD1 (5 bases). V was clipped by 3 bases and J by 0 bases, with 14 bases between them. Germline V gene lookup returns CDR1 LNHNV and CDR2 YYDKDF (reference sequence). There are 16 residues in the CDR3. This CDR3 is CATSSLERGMNTEAFF. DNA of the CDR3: TGTGCCACCAGCAGCTTAGAGCGGGGGATGAACACTGAAGCTTTCTTT.